This T cell receptor beta chain appears in the sequencing data of a study of T and B cells in COVID-19 patients. The overall study: Of approximately 19 active-infection patients, 12 were critically ill with mechanical ventilation or extracorporeal membrane oxygenation.

TRB rearrangements were amplified by multiplex PCR with BIOMED2 TRB-A/B primers. TCRdb redid the calling of the multiplex PCR reads with MiXCR, one entry per CDR3 protein. Of roughly 2,500 distinct CDR3 sequences in the sample, roughly a quarter were seen once. Blood genomic DNA input for TRB amplification was about 250-550 ng. This clonotype has only a few counts. Trimming left V 2 bases short and J 6 bases short, with 12 bases between. Germline V CDR1 and CDR2: SGHKS, YYEKEE (reference sequence). The CDR3 length is 15 residues. The source of this sequence is a human donor with active COVID-19. V is TRBV5-5 and J is TRBJ1-6; a weak D match, TRBD1 (5 bases). The sequencing input was blood. This CDR3 is CASSLGTYVNSPLHF. The CDR3 DNA sequence: TGTGCCAGCAGCTTAGGGACGTACGTTAATTCACCCCTCCACTTT. Combining the CDR3 with reference TRBV5-5 and TRBJ1-6 gives the whole variable domain DAGVTQSPTHLIKTRGQQVTLRCSPISGHKSVSWYQQVLGQGPQFIFQYYEKEERGRGNFPDRFSARQFPNYSSELNVNALLLGDSALYLCASSLGTYVNSPLHFGNGTRLTVT.